Each of the 14 T cell receptor beta chains below was sequenced from the same sample in a study of PD-1 blockade in classical Hodgkin lymphoma. Clones were sequenced by immunoSEQ multiplex PCR, and TCRdb holds only the in-frame ones, with some missing. The table lists about 16,000 clones, about 85% of them singletons. Autologous stem cell transplantation was followed by relapse in every patient, and brentuximab vedotin exposure varied. Magnetic negative selection of thawed PBMCs was the method by which CD4+ T cells were purified. The sample was CD4+ T cells from blood, taken at baseline. The source of these receptors is a human donor with classical Hodgkin lymphoma.

The CDR3 coding sequence is TGTGCCAGCAGTTCGAATTCACCCCTCCACTTT. Translated, it gives CASSSNSPLHF. The chain recombines TRBV6-5 with TRBJ1-6; unclear D gene. The CDR3 runs 11 residues. CDR1 is MNHEY and CDR2 is SVGAGI in the germline V gene. The V end lost 4 bases, the J end lost 7 bases, and 2 bases lay between the germline ends.

The J gene is TRBJ1-6, the V gene TRBV7-9, with D tentatively TRBD1 (5 bases). Germline V lookup: CDR1 SEHNR, CDR2 FQNEAQ (reference sequence). The CDR3 runs 15 residues. With 2 bases removed from V and 7 bases from J, the gap between germline ends came to 12 bases. The DNA of the CDR3 is TGTGCCAGCAGCTTACTCCGGGGGTACAATTCACCCCTCCACTTT. Protein sequence: CASSLLRGYNSPLHF.

The rearrangement joins TRBV2 to TRBJ2-7; tentatively, D is TRBD1 or TRBD2 (5 bases each). Germline lookup yields CDR1 SNHLY and CDR2 FYNNEI. CDR3 length: 14 residues. V was trimmed by 2 bases and J by 2 bases, leaving 10 bases between them. The CDR3 region is CASSESQGPYEQYF. CDR3 nucleotides: TGTGCCAGCAGTGAAAGCCAGGGACCCTACGAGCAGTACTTC.

V gene TRBV28 combines with J gene TRBJ2-7, with 10 bases matching TRBD2. There are 16 residues in the CDR3. Losses at the gene ends were 8 bases for V and 2 bases for J; bases not matched to a gene: 12. Germline V CDR1 and CDR2: MDHEN, SYDVKM. The CDR3 spells CASGPLSGRHPYEQYF. The DNA for the CDR3 is TGTGCCAGCGGTCCTCTTAGCGGGAGGCATCCCTACGAGCAGTACTTC.

The chain links TRBV29-1 to TRBJ1-1; tentatively, D is TRBD1 (5 bases). The CDR3 consists of 13 residues. CDR1 SQVTM and CDR2 ANQGSEA come from the germline V gene. Trimming took 4 bases from V and 0 from J, leaving 9 bases between them. The DNA of the CDR3 is TGCAGCGTTGTGCAGACAGTGAACACTGAAGCTTTCTTT. Protein product: CSVVQTVNTEAFF.

This sequence joins TRBV28 and TRBJ2-1; TRBD2 agrees at 14 bases. Trimming took 3 bases from V and 14 from J; bases not matched to a gene: 12. The germline V gene has CDR1 MDHEN and CDR2 SYDVKM. The CDR3 is 16 residues long. This CDR3 is CASSLDGGTSGRMEFF. In DNA form, the CDR3 reads TGTGCCAGCAGTTTGGATGGCGGGACTAGCGGGAGAATGGAGTTCTTC.

On this clone: At one end the junction does not follow the germline gene, possibly because of a read error. The rearrangement joins TRBV7-7 to TRBJ2-1; a weak D match, TRBD1 (6 bases). This CDR3 spans 13 amino acids. Germline CDR1 is SSHAT and CDR2 is FNYEAQ (reference sequence). The CDR3 region is CASSLDRYNEQFF. The CDR3, as DNA: TGTGCTAGCAGCTTAGACAGGTACAATGAGCAGTTCTTC. The full variable domain, in which reference TRBV7-7 and TRBJ2-1 provide the parts outside the CDR3, is GAGVSQSPRYKVTKRGQDVTLRCDPISSHATLYWYQQALGQGPEFLTYFNYEAQPDKSGLPSDRFSAERPEGSISTLTIQRTEQRDSAMYRCASSLDRYNEQFFGPGTRLTVL.

The chain combines TRBV6-6 with TRBJ1-2, with 8 bases identical to TRBD1. Per the germline V gene, CDR1 is MNHNY and CDR2 is SVGAGI (reference sequence). The junction had 9 bases not matched to a gene; V was cut back by 4 bases and J by 5 bases. The CDR3 loop spans 15 amino acids. The CDR3 bases are TGTGCCAGCAGTTCCCGGACAGGGCGTGGGTATGGCTACACCTTC. Amino acid sequence: CASSSRTGRGYGYTF.

The chain combines TRBV11-2 with TRBJ2-3; D remains ambiguous. Deletions cut 7 bases from V and 5 bases from J, with 10 bases between. Germline assignment: CDR1 SGHAT and CDR2 FQNNGV. The CDR3 length is 12 residues. The CDR3 region is CASTWGLDTQYF. CDR3 bases: TGTGCCAGCACCTGGGGTTTAGATACGCAGTATTTT.

This sequence joins TRBV18 and TRBJ2-7; D gene uncertain. Germline CDR1 and CDR2: KGHSH and LQKENI. The CDR3 consists of 13 residues. Trimming left V 3 bases short and J 2 bases short, with 8 bases between. CDR3 coding DNA: TGTGCCAGCTCACCTTCCCGGACCTACGAGCAGTACTTC. Translated: CASSPSRTYEQYF.

The chain links TRBV7-8 to TRBJ2-1; D is possibly TRBD1 or TRBD2 (5 bases each). The CDR3 length is 15 residues. V gave up 2 bases and J gave up 10 bases, with 18 bases separating them. Germline assignment: CDR1 SGHVS and CDR2 FQNEAQ. The CDR3 DNA reads TGTGCCAGCAGCTTAAGGGACCCCCAGATACACGAGCAGTTCTTC. Protein product: CASSLRDPQIHEQFF.

The chain uses TRBV28 and TRBJ1-1, with D possibly being TRBD1 (5 bases). CDR3 size: 14 residues. Germline V lookup: CDR1 MDHEN, CDR2 SYDVKM. V shed 3 bases and J shed 1 base, with 9 bases lying between them. CDR3 sequence (DNA): TGTGCCAGCAGTTTTTTTGGGGCGAACACTGAAGCTTTCTTT. It yields the protein CASSFFGANTEAFF.

The V and J genes are TRBV6-6 and TRBJ2-7, with unresolved D. The CDR3 spans 15 residues. The germline gives CDR1 MNHNY, CDR2 SVGAGI (reference sequence). V shed 0 bases and J shed 0 bases, with 9 bases lying between them. The DNA for the CDR3 is TGTGCCAGCAGTTACTCCGGACGGACCTCCTACGAGCAGTACTTC. It yields the protein CASSYSGRTSYEQYF.

In its sample, this clone was seen once. This sequence joins TRBV4-2 and TRBJ2-3; TRBD1 is a possible D gene (6 bases). CDR3 length: 18 amino acids. Trimming cost V 0 bases and J 0 bases, with 16 bases left between them. Germline CDR1 LGHNA, CDR2 YNFKEQ. CDR3 DNA: TGTGCCAGCAGCCAAGATCGGGCACAGGGACCTAGCACAGATACGCAGTATTTT. This sequence encodes CASSQDRAQGPSTDTQYF.